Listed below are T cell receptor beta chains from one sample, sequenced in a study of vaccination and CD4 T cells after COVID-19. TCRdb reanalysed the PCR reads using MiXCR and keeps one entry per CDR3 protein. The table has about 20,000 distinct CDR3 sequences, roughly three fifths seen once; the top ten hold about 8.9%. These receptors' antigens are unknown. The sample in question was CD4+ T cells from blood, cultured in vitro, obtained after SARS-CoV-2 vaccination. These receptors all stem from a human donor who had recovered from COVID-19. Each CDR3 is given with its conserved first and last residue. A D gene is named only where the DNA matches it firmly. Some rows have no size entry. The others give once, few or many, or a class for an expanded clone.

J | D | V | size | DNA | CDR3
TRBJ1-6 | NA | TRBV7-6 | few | TGTGCCAGCGGTTTGGGGGCTGGGAATTCACCCCTCCACTTT | CASGLGAGNSPLHF
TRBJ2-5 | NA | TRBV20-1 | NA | TGCAGTGCAAACCCCGGGACGGGAGAGACCCAGTACTTC | CSANPGTGETQYF
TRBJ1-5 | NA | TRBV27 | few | TGTGCCAGCAGTTTTAAATTCTTGGGCAGCCTGGAAACGCCCCAGCATTTT | CASSFKFLGSLETPQHF
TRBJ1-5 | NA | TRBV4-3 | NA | TGCGCCAGCAGCCAAGAGCCCCCCGGAAGAAATAATCAGCCCCAGCATTTT | CASSQEPPGRNNQPQHF
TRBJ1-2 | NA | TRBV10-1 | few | TGCGCCAGCAGTGAGTCGATAGGCAGCATTACGGGCTACACCTTC | CASSESIGSITGYTF
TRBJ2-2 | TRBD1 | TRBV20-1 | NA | TGCAGTGCTAGTTTAGGTGCCGCTACAGGGGCCGGGGAGCTGTTTTTT | CSASLGAATGAGELFF
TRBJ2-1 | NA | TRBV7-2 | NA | TGTGCCAGCAGCAGTCAAGTGGGGATTTCCTACAATGAGCAGTTCTTC | CASSSQVGISYNEQFF
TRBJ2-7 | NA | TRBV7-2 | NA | TGTGCCAGCAGCTTAGCGCGGCTAGCCAGCTCCTACGAGCAGTACTTC | CASSLARLASSYEQYF
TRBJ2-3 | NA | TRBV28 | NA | TGTGCCAGCAGTTTAGCAGGGGTAATTTCCACAGATACGCAGTATTTT | CASSLAGVISTDTQYF
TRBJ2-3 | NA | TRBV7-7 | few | TGTGCCAGCAGCGCCAGAGAAACAGATACGCAGTATTTT | CASSARETDTQYF
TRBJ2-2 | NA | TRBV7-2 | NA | TGTGCCAGCAGCTTAAACGGGTTGCGGGATGGCACCGGGGAGCTGTTTTTT | CASSLNGLRDGTGELFF
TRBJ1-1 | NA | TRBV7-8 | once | TGTGCCAGCAGCCTCCCGGGCCCGAACACTGAAGCTTTCTTT | CASSLPGPNTEAFF
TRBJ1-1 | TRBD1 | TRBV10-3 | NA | TGTGCCATCAGGGGGACAGCTAAGAACACTGAAGCTTTCTTT | CAIRGTAKNTEAFF
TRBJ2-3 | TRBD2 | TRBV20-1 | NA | TGCAGTGCTAGAGATAGAACTAGCGGGAGAGGCCTGGCAGATACGCAGTATTTT | CSARDRTSGRGLADTQYF
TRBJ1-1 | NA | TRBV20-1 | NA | TGCAGTGCTAGACAGGGACCGCATGAAGCTTTCTTT | CSARQGPHEAFF
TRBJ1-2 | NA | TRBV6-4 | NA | TGTGCCAGTCAGCTGGACAGCAGTTATGGCAACACCTTC | CASQLDSSYGNTF
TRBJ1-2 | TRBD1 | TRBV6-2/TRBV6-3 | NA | TGTGCCAGCAGTGACAGGGGCGGTAACTATGGCTACACCTTC | CASSDRGGNYGYTF
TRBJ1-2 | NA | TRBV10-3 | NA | TGTGCCATCAGTGAGTCGAAGGGCAGGGAGGAGGGCTACACCTTC | CAISESKGREEGYTF
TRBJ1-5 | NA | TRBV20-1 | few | TGCAGTGCTCCATGGCCCGGTAGCAATCAGCCCCAGCATTTT | CSAPWPGSNQPQHF
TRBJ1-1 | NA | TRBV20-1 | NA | TGCAGTGCCCCACTGACAGGACGAGATGAAGCTTTCTTT | CSAPLTGRDEAFF
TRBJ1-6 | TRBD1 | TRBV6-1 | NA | TGTGCCAGCAGTCGCACAGGGGATTCACCCCTCCACTTT | CASSRTGDSPLHF
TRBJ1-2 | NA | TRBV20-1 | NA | TGCAGTGCTAGTTCCGGACCGATATATGGCTACACCTTC | CSASSGPIYGYTF
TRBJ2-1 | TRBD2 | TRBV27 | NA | TGTGCCAGCAGTTTCGCTAGCGGGAGGGCATACAATGAGCAGTTCTTC | CASSFASGRAYNEQFF
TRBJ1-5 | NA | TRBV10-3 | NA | TGTGCCATCAGTGAAGGCCAAGGTAGGGACAACAATCAGCCCCAGCATTTT | CAISEGQGRDNNQPQHF
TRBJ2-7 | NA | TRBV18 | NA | TGTGCCAGCTCACCCCTCCCCGCTACCCGCTACGAGCAGTACTTC | CASSPLPATRYEQYF
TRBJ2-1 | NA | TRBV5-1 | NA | TGCGCCAGCAGCTCAAGTGGGGGAGACGAGCAGTTCTTC | CASSSSGGDEQFF
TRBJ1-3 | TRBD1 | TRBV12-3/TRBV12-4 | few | TGTGCCAGCAGCCGGGGACAGAACTCTGGAAACACCATATATTTT | CASSRGQNSGNTIYF
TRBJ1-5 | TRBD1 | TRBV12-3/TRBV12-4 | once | TGTGCCACCATGGACAGGAGCAGCAATCAGCCCCAGCATTTT | CATMDRSSNQPQHF
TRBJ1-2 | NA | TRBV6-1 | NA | TGTGCCAGCAGCCCACCCAAGTCACAAATGCCCACTGGCTACACCTTC | CASSPPKSQMPTGYTF
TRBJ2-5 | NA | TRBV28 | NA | TGTGCCAGCAGTTTATTCGGAGGGGCCCTATACCAAGAGACCCAGTACTTC | CASSLFGGALYQETQYF
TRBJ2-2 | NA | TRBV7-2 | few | TGTGCCAGCAGCCCTCGGGCGGCGAACACCGGGGAGCTGTTTTTT | CASSPRAANTGELFF
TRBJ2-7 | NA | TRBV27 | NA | TGTGCCAGCAGTTTTAGCACGGGGCCCTACGAGCAGTACTTC | CASSFSTGPYEQYF
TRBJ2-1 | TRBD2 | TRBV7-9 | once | TGTGCCAGCATCTTCAGTCTAGCGGGGCACAATGAGCAGTTCTTC | CASIFSLAGHNEQFF
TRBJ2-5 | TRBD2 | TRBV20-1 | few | TGCAGTGCTAGTACGGTGACTAGCGGTCTTAAACAAGAGACCCAGTACTTC | CSASTVTSGLKQETQYF
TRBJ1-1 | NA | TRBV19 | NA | TGTGCCAGTAGTCCGAACACGGCCACTTCAGGGGACACTGAAGCTTTCTTT | CASSPNTATSGDTEAFF
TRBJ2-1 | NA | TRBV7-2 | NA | TGTGCCAGCAGCTCTCCGAACAGGACTTTTTTGGACAATGAGCAGTTCTTC | CASSSPNRTFLDNEQFF
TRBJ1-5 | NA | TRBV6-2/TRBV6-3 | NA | TGTGCCAGCAGTTGGAGCAATCAGCCCCAGCATTTT | CASSWSNQPQHF
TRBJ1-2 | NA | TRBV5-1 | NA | TGCGCCAGCAGCTTGGGGTTAAACAGAGCTAACTATGGCTACACCTTC | CASSLGLNRANYGYTF
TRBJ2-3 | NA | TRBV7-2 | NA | TGTGCCAGCAGCAGGGAGTATACGCAGTATTTT | CASSREYTQYF
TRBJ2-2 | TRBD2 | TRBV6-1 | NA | TGTGCCAGCAGTCGGCGGGGGGGCGGCACCGGGGAGCTGTTTTTT | CASSRRGGGTGELFF
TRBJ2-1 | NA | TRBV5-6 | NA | TGTGCCAGCAGCTTTTCTCCCACAGGGTACAATGAGCAGTTCTTC | CASSFSPTGYNEQFF
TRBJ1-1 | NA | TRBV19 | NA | TGTGCCAGTAGTCCCCGGGACTCGAACACTGAAGCTTTCTTT | CASSPRDSNTEAFF
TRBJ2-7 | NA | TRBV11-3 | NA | TGTGCCAGCAAAAAGAGCAGGTTGAGCTCCTACGAGCAGTACTTC | CASKKSRLSSYEQYF
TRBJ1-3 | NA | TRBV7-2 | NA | TGTGCCAGCAGCTTGGACGGCGCAGGAAACACCATATATTTT | CASSLDGAGNTIYF
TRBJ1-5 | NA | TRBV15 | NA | TGTGCCACCAGCAGAGATCCCAGGGGCAATCAGCCCCAGCATTTT | CATSRDPRGNQPQHF
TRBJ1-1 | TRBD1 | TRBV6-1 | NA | TGTGCCAGCAGGCCCCGGGACAGGGGCAACACTGAAGCTTTCTTT | CASRPRDRGNTEAFF